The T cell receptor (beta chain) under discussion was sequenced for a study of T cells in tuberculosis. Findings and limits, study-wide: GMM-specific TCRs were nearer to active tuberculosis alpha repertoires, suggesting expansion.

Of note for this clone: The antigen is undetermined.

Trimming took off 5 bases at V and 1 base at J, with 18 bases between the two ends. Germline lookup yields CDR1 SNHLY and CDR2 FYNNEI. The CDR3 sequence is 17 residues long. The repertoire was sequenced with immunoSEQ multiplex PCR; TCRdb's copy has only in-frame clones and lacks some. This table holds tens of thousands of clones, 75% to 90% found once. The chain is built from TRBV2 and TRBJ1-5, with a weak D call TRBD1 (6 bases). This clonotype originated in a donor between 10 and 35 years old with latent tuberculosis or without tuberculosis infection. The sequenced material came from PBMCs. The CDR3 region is CASSSITAGASNQPQHF. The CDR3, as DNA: TGTGCCAGCAGTTCAATCACAGCAGGGGCGAGCAATCAGCCCCAGCATTTT.